Listed here are 11 T cell receptor beta chains from one sample, sequenced in a study of vaccination and CD4 T cells after COVID-19. Oncomine TCR Beta short-read sequencing was applied to DNA from cultured CD4+ T cells. TCRdb itself ran the PCR reads through MiXCR, one entry per CDR3 protein. The table includes about 15,000 distinct CDR3 sequences, 40% to 55% detected once. These TCRs are of unknown antigen specificity. The treatment: roughly nine-day PBMC culture with coronavirus spike peptide pools or control peptides (ViraFEST assay). The starting material was CD4+ T cells from blood, cultured in vitro, obtained before SARS-CoV-2 vaccination. The receptors shown here come from a human donor who had recovered from COVID-19.

The rearrangement joins TRBV20-1 to TRBJ2-5; D gene ambiguous. This CDR3 region has 12 residues. The V end was cut by 3 bases, the J end by 10 bases, with 15 bases between. CDR1 is DFQATT and CDR2 is SNEGSKA in the germline V gene (reference sequence). The CDR3 DNA follows: TGCAGTGCTAGGGCCCCCCTTGATGGCCAGTACTTC. Its translation: CSARAPLDGQYF.

This chain links TRBV29-1 with TRBJ1-1; the D is unclear. CDR1 and CDR2 from the germline V gene are SQVTM and ANQGSEA. V lost 1 base and J 0 bases, leaving 15 bases between the germline ends. The CDR3 has 16 residues. This CDR3 is CSVEAQGRLLNTEAFF. The CDR3 region has the DNA TGCAGCGTTGAAGCCCAAGGCAGGCTACTGAACACTGAAGCTTTCTTT.

CDR3 amino acids: CASSQDRRTDGNTIYF. In nucleotides, the CDR3 is TGTGCCAGCAGCCAAGATCGCAGGACTGATGGAAACACCATATATTTT. The chain couples TRBV4-2 to TRBJ1-3; D uncertain. The CDR3 is 16 residues long. The V end was cut by 0 bases, the J end by 3 bases, with 12 bases between. The germline V gene encodes CDR1 LGHNA and CDR2 YNFKEQ.

The chain couples TRBV30 to TRBJ1-6, with D unclear. The V and J ends lost 3 bases and 0 bases respectively, with 12 bases between them. The germline V gene encodes CDR1 GTSNPN and CDR2 SVGIG (reference sequence). This CDR3 spans 16 amino acids. CDR3 nucleotide sequence: TGTGCCTGGAGCGGGATAGGGAGCTCCTATAATTCACCCCTCCACTTT. Translating gives CAWSGIGSSYNSPLHF.

This clonotype is medium-sized (0.01 to 0.1%) within its sample. The V call is TRBV7-9, the J call TRBJ2-2; D is ambiguous. The CDR3 sequence is 11 residues long. The germline V gene encodes CDR1 SEHNR and CDR2 FQNEAQ (reference sequence). The germline V and J ends were trimmed by 5 bases and 13 bases, with 11 bases remaining between them. Here the CDR3 DNA reads TGTGCCAGCAGCCTGACACGCGGGCTGTTTTTT. Encoded protein: CASSLTRGLFF.

The V gene is TRBV3-1, the J gene TRBJ1-5; D gene uncertain. The CDR3 runs 12 residues. The germline V gene encodes CDR1 LGHDT and CDR2 YNNKEL (reference sequence). V gave up 4 bases and J gave up 6 bases, with 7 bases separating them. The CDR3 DNA sequence: TGTGCCAGCAGCCCCTACGGTCAGCCCCAGCATTTT. This codes for CASSPYGQPQHF. Based on the CDR3 plus reference TRBV3-1 and TRBJ1-5, the full variable domain is DTAVSQTPKYLVTQMGNDKSIKCEQNLGHDTMYWYKQDSKKFLKIMFSYNNKELIINETVPNRFSPKSPDKAHLNLHINSLELGDSAVYFCASSPYGQPQHFGDGTRLSIL.

The chain's CDR3 is CASSQGRRQNYEQYF. CDR3 bases: TGTGCCAGCAGCCAAGGGCGGAGACAGAACTACGAGCAGTACTTC. V is TRBV3-1 and J is TRBJ2-7; tentative D call: TRBD1 (5 bases). V was pared by 1 base and J by 3 bases, with 13 bases between. Per the germline V gene, CDR1 is LGHDT and CDR2 is YNNKEL (reference sequence). The CDR3 sequence is 15 residues long.

V gene TRBV6-5 combines with J gene TRBJ2-7; the D call may be TRBD1 or TRBD2 (5 bases each). The CDR3 spans 16 residues. V dropped 0 bases and J dropped 6 bases, with 18 bases sitting between them. The germline gives CDR1 MNHEY, CDR2 SVGAGI. This CDR3 reads CASSYSIYSIGGEQYF. CDR3 coding DNA: TGTGCCAGCAGTTACTCGATATATAGTATTGGGGGCGAGCAGTACTTC.

This clonotype was seen a handful of times. The CDR3, as DNA: TGTGCCAGCAGTTACCGGACTAGCGGGAGGGGCACAGATACGCAGTATTTT. Translating it yields CASSYRTSGRGTDTQYF. The chain recombines TRBV6-5 with TRBJ2-3, with TRBD2 matching over 15 bases. This CDR3 is 17 amino acids long. CDR1 is MNHEY, CDR2 SVGAGI, per germline. The ends lost 2 bases at V and 1 base at J; junction bases unmatched: 1.

The chain employs TRBV7-2 and TRBJ2-6, with D hard to call. The V gene's germline CDR1 is SGHTA and CDR2 FQGNSA. CDR3 size: 15 residues. The V gene lost 4 bases and the J gene lost 4 bases, with 11 bases spanning the gap. CDR3 bases: TGTGCCAGCAGCTCTCAACGTACGGGGGCCAACGTCCTGACTTTC. It codes for CASSSQRTGANVLTF.

V gene TRBV7-6 combines with J gene TRBJ2-5; possibly TRBD2 for D (5 bases). V shed 2 bases and J shed 5 bases, with 12 bases lying between them. This CDR3 spans 14 amino acids. Germline V gene lookup returns CDR1 SGHVS and CDR2 FNYEAQ. The DNA for the CDR3 is TGTGCCAGCAGCTTACGTCTAGCCGGGGAGACCCAGTACTTC. This translates into CASSLRLAGETQYF.